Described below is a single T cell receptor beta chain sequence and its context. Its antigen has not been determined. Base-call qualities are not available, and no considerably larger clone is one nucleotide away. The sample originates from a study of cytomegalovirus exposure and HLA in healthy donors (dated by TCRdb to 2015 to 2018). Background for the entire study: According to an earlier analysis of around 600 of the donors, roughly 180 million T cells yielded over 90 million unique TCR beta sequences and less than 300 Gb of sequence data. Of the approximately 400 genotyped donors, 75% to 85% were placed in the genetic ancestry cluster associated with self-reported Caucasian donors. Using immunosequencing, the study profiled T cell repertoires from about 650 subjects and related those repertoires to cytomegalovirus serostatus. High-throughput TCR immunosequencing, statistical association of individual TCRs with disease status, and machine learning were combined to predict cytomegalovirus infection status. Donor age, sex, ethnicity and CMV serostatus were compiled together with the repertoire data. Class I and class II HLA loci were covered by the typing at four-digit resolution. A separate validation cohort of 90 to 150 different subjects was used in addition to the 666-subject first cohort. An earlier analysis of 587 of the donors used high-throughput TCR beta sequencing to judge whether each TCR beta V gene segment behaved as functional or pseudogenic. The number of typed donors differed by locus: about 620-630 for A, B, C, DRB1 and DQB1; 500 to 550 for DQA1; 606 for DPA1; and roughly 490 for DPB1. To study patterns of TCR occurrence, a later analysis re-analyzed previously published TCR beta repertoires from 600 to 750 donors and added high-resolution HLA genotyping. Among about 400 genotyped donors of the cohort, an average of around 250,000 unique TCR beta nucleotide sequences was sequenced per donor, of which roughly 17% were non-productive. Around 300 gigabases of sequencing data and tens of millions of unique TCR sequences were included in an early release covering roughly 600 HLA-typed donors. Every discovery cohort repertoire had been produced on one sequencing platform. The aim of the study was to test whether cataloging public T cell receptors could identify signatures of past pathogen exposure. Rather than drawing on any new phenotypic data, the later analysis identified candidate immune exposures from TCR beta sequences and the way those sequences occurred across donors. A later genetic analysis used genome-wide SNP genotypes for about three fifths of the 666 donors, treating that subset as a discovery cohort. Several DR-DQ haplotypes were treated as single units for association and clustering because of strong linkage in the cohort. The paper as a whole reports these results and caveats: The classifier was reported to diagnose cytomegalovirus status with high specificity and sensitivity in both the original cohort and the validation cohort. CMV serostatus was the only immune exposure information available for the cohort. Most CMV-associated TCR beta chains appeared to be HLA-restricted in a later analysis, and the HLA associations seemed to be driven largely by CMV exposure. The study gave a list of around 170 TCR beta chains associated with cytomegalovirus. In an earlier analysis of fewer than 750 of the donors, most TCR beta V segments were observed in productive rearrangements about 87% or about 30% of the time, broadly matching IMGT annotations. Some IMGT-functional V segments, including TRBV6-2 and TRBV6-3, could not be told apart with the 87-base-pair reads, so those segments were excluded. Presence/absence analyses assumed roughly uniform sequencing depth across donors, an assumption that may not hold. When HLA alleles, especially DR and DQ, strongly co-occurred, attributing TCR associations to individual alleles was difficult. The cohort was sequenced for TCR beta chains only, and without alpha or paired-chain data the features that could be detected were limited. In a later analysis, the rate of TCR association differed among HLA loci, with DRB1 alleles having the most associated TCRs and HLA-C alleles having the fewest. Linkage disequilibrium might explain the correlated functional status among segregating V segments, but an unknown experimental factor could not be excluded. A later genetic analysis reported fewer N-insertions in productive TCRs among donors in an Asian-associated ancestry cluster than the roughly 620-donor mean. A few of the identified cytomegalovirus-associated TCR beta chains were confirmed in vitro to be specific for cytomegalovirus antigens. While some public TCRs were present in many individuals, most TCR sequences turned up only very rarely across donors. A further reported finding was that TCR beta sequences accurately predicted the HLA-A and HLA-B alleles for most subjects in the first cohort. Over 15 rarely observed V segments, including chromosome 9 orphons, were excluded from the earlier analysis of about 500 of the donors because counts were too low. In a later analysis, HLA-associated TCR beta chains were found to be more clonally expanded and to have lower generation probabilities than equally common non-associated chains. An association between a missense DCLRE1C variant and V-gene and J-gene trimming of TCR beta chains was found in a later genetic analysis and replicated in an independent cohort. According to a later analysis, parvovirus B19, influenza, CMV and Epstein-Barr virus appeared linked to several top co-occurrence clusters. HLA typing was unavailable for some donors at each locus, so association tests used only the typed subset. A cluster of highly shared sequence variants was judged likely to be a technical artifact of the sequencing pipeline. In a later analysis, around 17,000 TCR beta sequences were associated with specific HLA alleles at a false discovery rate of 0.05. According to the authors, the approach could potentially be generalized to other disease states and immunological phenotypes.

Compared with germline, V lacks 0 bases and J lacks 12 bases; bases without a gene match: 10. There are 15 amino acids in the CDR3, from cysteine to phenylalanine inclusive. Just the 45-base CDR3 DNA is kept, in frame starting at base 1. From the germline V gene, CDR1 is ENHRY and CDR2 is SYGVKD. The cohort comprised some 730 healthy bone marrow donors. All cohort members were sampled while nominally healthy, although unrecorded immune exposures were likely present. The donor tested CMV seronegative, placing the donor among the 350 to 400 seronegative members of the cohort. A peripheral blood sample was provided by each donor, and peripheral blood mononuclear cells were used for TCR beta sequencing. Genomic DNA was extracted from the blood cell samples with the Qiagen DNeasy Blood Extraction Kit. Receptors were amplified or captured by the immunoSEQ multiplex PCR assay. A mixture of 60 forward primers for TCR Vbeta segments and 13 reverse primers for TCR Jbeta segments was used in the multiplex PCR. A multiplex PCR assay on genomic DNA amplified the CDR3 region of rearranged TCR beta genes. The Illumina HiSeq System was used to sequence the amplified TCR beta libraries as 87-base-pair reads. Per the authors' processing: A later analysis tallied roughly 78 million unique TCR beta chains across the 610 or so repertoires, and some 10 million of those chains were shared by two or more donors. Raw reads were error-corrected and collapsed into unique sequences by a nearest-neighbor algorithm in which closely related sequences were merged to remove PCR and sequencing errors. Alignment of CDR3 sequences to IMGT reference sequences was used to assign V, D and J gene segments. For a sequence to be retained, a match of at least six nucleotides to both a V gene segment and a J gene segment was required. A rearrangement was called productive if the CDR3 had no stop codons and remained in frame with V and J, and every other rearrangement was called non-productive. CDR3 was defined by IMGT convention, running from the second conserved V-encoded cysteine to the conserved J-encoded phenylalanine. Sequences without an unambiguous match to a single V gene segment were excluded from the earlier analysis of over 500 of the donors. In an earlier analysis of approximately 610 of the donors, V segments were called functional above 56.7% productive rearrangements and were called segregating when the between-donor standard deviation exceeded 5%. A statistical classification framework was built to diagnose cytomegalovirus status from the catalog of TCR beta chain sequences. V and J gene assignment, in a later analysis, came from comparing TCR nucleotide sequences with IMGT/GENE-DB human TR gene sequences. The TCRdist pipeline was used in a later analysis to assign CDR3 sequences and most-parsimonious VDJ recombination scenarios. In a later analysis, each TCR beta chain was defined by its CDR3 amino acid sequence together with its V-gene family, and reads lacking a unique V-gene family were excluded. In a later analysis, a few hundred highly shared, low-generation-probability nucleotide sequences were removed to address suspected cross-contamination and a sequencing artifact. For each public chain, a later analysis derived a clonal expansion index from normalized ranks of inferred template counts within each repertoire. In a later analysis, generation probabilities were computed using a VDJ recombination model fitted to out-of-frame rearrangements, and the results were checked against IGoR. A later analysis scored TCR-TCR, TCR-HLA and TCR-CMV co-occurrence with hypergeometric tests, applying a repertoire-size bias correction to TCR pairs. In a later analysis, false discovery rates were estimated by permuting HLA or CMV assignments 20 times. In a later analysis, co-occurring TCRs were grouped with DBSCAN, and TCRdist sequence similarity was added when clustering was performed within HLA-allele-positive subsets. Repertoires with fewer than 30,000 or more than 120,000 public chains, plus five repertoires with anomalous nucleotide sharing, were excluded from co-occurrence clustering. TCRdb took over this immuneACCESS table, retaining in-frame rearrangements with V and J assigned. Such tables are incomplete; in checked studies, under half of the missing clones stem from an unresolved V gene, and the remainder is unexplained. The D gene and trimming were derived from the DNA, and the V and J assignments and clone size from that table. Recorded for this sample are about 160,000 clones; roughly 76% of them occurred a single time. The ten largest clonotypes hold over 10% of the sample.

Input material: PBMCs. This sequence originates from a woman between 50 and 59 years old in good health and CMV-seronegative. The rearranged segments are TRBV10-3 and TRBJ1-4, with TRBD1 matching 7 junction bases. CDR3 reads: CAISESTPGQAQLFF. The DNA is TGTGCCATCAGTGAGTCGACGCCTGGACAGGCTCAACTGTTTTTT.